This record looks at one TCR beta chain sequence and its context. Libraries were prepared by immunoSEQ multiplex PCR; TCRdb keeps only in-frame clonotypes and omits some of them. The table has about 130,000 clones, roughly 77% seen once. The sample originates from a study of blood T cell repertoires in COVID-19. Study-wide context: Donors in the United States, Italy and Spain gave samples during acute or convalescent COVID-19. Sources were T cells, B-cell-depleted T cells, or PBMCs; the material itself was cDNA or gDNA.

A Seattle source enrolled patients during active infection and followed them longitudinally. The TCR originated in a woman in her 70s with COVID-19, enrolled during active disease. The source material was peripheral blood.

For the CDR3, the DNA is TGTGCCAGTAGTACAACTTACCCCCAGTGGCGGAAGAACACTGAAGCTTTCTTT. Its protein is CASSTTYPQWRKNTEAFF. The rearrangement links TRBV19 to TRBJ1-1; D ambiguous. The germline V and J ends were trimmed by 4 bases and 1 base, with 22 bases remaining between them. This CDR3 has 18 residues. CDR1 LNHDA and CDR2 SQIVND come from the germline V gene (reference sequence).